A single T cell receptor (beta chain) is shown here with its context. The sample comes from a study of CD8 T cells in Susac syndrome. Random hexamers were used to reverse transcribe the RNA input (roughly 0.5 to 1 ug). MiXCR was run by TCRdb on the immunoSEQ multiplex PCR reads, yielding one entry per CDR3 protein. The sample yields about 130,000 distinct CDR3 sequences, around 94% seen once. Sequencing targeted TCR beta in blood CD8+ and CD4+ T cells. Healthy donors served as age- and sex-matched controls. The receptor was isolated from a human donor in good health. Sequenced material: CD4+ T cells from PBMCs.

CDR3 region: CASKVGHLYEQYF. DNA for the CDR3: TGTGCCAGCAAGGTGGGACACCTCTACGAGCAGTACTTC. V and J are TRBV6-1 and TRBJ2-7; D possibly corresponds to TRBD1 (6 bases). The germline V gene has CDR1 MNHNS and CDR2 SASEGT. CDR3 size: 13 residues. Deletions cut 7 bases from V and 3 bases from J, with 13 bases between.